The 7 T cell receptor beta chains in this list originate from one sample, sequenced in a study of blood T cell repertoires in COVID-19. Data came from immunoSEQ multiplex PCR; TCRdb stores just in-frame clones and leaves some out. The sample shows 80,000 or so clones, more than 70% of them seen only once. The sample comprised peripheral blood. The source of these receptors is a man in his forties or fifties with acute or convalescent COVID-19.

This CDR3 reads CASSPGQGHWTGELFF. The CDR3 DNA reads as TGTGCCAGCAGTCCGGGACAGGGGCATTGGACCGGGGAGCTGTTTTTT. The V gene is TRBV28, the J gene TRBJ2-2; 10 bases are shared with TRBD1. After removal of 5 bases from V and 5 bases from J, the junction contained 8 bases not matched to a gene. The CDR3 has 16 amino acids. CDR1 is MDHEN and CDR2 is SYDVKM in the germline V gene.

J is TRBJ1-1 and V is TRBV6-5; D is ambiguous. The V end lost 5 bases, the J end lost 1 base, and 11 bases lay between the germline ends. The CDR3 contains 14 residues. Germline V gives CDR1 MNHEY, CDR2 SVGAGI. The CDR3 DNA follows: TGTGCCAGCAGTCCCCGACTGGAGAACACTGAAGCTTTCTTT. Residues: CASSPRLENTEAFF.

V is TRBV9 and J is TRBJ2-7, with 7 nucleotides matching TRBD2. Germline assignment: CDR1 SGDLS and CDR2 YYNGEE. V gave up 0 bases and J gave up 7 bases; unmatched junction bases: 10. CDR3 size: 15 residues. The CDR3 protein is CASSVGEGPTGEQYF. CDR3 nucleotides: TGTGCCAGCAGCGTAGGGGAGGGGCCCACGGGGGAGCAGTACTTC. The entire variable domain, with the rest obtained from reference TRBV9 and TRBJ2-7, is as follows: DSGVTQTPKHLITATGQRVTLRCSPRSGDLSVYWYQQSLDQGLQFLIQYYNGEERAKGNILERFSAQQFPDLHSELNLSSLELGDSALYFCASSVGEGPTGEQYFGPGTRLTVT.

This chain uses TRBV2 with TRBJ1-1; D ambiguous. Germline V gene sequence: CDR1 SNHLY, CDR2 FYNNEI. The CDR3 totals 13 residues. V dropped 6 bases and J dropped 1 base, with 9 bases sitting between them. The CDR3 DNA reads TGTGCCAGCAGGCCACTTTGGAACACTGAAGCTTTCTTT. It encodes CASRPLWNTEAFF.

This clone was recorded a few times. The CDR3, as DNA: TGCGCCAGCAGCTTGGGGCTTGGCGGGGGGGCAACCGATACGCAGTATTTT. Translated: CASSLGLGGGATDTQYF. The rearrangement links TRBV5-1 to TRBJ2-3, with 9 bases aligning to TRBD2. This CDR3 is built from 17 residues. Per germline, CDR1 SGHRS and CDR2 YFSETQ. Losses at the gene ends were 0 bases for V and 6 bases for J; bases not matched to a gene: 11.

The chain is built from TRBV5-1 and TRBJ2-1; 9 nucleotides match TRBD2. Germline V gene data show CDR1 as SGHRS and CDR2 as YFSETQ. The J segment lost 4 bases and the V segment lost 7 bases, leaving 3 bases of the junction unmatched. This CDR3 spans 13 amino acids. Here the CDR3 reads CASAGGSYNEQFF. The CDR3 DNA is TGCGCCAGCGCGGGAGGGAGTTACAATGAGCAGTTCTTC.

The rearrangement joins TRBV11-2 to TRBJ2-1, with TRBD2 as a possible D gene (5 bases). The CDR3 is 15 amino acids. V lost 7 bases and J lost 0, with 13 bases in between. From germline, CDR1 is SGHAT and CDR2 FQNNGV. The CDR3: CASILDGGSYNEQFF. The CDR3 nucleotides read TGTGCCAGCATCCTGGACGGAGGCTCCTACAATGAGCAGTTCTTC.